These 25 T cell receptor beta chains were sequenced from one sample in a study of cytomegalovirus exposure and HLA in healthy donors. Using immunoSEQ multiplex PCR, the repertoire was profiled, and TCRdb retains in-frame clones only, with some absent. The repertoire consists of about 150,000 clones, with over 90% occurring once and the leading ten covering 1.8%. Sequencing was performed on PBMCs. The receptors here all came from a man aged 18 to 30 in good health and CMV-seropositive.

The CDR3 coding sequence is TGTGCCAGCAGTCCAGGGTCAGCTGAAGCTTTCTTT. Translation: CASSPGSAEAFF. The J gene is TRBJ1-1, the V gene TRBV27; a possible D gene is TRBD1 (5 bases). Germline-derived CDR1 and CDR2 are MNHEY and SMNVEV (reference sequence). The CDR3 consists of 12 residues. Deletions cut 5 bases from V and 6 bases from J, with 10 bases between.

The chain combines TRBV14 with TRBJ2-3, with D perhaps TRBD2 (6 bases). V lost 6 bases to trimming and J lost 5 bases, with 15 bases between them. CDR1 SGHDN and CDR2 FVKESK come from the germline V gene. The CDR3 is made up of 14 amino acids. The CDR3 reads CASSRSGKGDTQYF. In nucleotides, the CDR3 is TGTGCCAGCAGTCGTAGCGGAAAAGGAGATACGCAGTATTTT. The whole variable domain, filled in from reference TRBV14 and TRBJ2-3, reads EAGVTQFPSHSVIEKGQTVTLRCDPISGHDNLYWYRRVMGKEIKFLLHFVKESKQDESGMPNNRFLAERTGGTYSTLKVQPAELEDSGVYFCASSRSGKGDTQYFGPGTRLTVL.

The chain carries TRBV29-1 and TRBJ2-4; possible D gene TRBD1, 5 bases. CDR1 and CDR2 from the germline V gene are SQVTM and ANQGSEA. V lost 0 bases to trimming and J lost 6 bases, with 15 bases between them. This CDR3 is 15 amino acids long. CDR3 loop: CSVEDWGRASNIQYF. The CDR3 DNA sequence: TGCAGCGTTGAAGATTGGGGCAGGGCGTCAAACATTCAGTACTTC.

V gene TRBV11-2 combines with J gene TRBJ1-1; a possible D gene is TRBD1 (5 bases). The length of the CDR3 is 15 residues. Germline assignment: CDR1 SGHAT and CDR2 FQNNGV. V was cut by 2 bases and J by 2 bases, with 12 bases left in between. CDR3 DNA sequence: TGTGCCAGCAGCTTAATGGGACTTCTTAACACTGAAGCTTTCTTT. It translates to CASSLMGLLNTEAFF.

The CDR3 DNA sequence: TGTGCCAGCAGTTTAACAGGGTTAAGCAATCAGCCCCAGCATTTT. As protein: CASSLTGLSNQPQHF. The chain is built from TRBV28 and TRBJ1-5, with a tentative D call TRBD1 (6 bases). CDR3 size: 15 residues. Trimming stripped 2 bases from V and 1 base from J, with 9 bases between. Germline CDR1 MDHEN, CDR2 SYDVKM.

Only one count was recorded for this clone. This chain uses TRBV4-2 with TRBJ2-1; D might be TRBD1 (6 bases). CDR3 size: 16 residues. Trimming stripped 0 bases from V and 2 bases from J, with 11 bases between. Looked up from germline, CDR1 is LGHNA and CDR2 is YNFKEQ. CDR3: CASSQEATGPYNEQFF. DNA for the CDR3: TGTGCCAGCAGCCAAGAGGCAACAGGGCCCTACAATGAGCAGTTCTTC.

V and J are TRBV28 and TRBJ2-7; D is ambiguous. The CDR3 has 11 residues. V was clipped by 4 bases and J by 6 bases, with 7 bases between them. CDR1 and CDR2 (germline): MDHEN, SYDVKM. For the CDR3, the DNA is TGTGCCAGCAGTTCGGTCCTCGAGCAGTACTTC. This codes for CASSSVLEQYF.

The chain combines TRBV5-6 with TRBJ2-3, with a weak D call TRBD2 (5 bases). Looked up from germline, CDR1 is SGHDT and CDR2 is YYEEEE. The CDR3 runs to 16 residues. V was trimmed by 0 bases and J by 4 bases, leaving 15 bases between them. The CDR3 sequence: CASSLDVGVGPDTQYF. CDR3 bases: TGTGCCAGCAGCTTGGATGTGGGAGTGGGCCCAGATACGCAGTATTTT.

This rearrangement joins TRBV11-2 to TRBJ2-5, with D possibly TRBD2 on 6 matching bases. Germline loops: CDR1 SGHAT, CDR2 FQNNGV. This CDR3 is 13 amino acids long. The germline V and J ends were trimmed by 5 bases and 4 bases, with 11 bases remaining between them. The CDR3 here is CASSPEGRETQYF. CDR3 DNA sequence: TGTGCCAGCAGCCCGGAGGGGAGAGAGACCCAGTACTTC. Full variable domain (missing parts from reference TRBV11-2 and TRBJ2-5): EAGVAQSPRYKIIEKRQSVAFWCNPISGHATLYWYQQILGQGPKLLIQFQNNGVVDDSQLPKDRFSAERLKGVDSTLKIQPAKLEDSAVYLCASSPEGRETQYFGPGTRLLVL.

This clone was observed once. This chain uses TRBV15 with TRBJ2-5, with D hard to call. Germline V gene data show CDR1 as LNHNV and CDR2 as YYDKDF (reference sequence). This CDR3 contains 13 residues. The V end was cut by 5 bases, the J end by 0 bases, with 7 bases between. The DNA of the CDR3 is TGTGCCACCAGCGTTCAGTACCAAGAGACCCAGTACTTC. It yields the protein CATSVQYQETQYF. The full variable domain, in which reference TRBV15 and TRBJ2-5 provide the parts outside the CDR3, is DAMVIQNPRYQVTQFGKPVTLSCSQTLNHNVMYWYQQKSSQAPKLLFHYYDKDFNNEADTPDNFQSRRPNTSFCFLDIRSPGLGDTAMYLCATSVQYQETQYFGPGTRLLVL.

The genes are TRBV6-1 and TRBJ2-2; D is unresolved. This CDR3 is 13 amino acids long. Per the germline V gene, CDR1 is MNHNS and CDR2 is SASEGT. Trimming stripped 7 bases from V and 7 bases from J, with 13 bases between. This chain's CDR3 is CASKYSSVGELFF. In DNA form, the CDR3 reads TGTGCCAGCAAGTATTCTTCGGTCGGGGAGCTGTTTTTT.

The chain has TRBV5-4 and TRBJ2-3, with TRBD2 identical over 14 bases. Trimming took 3 bases from V and 6 from J; bases not matched to a gene: 3. Germline CDR1 is SGHNT and CDR2 is YYREEE (reference sequence). The CDR3 covers 15 residues. The CDR3 region is CASSSTSGRADTQYF. CDR3 coding DNA: TGTGCCAGCAGCTCGACTAGCGGGAGGGCGGATACGCAGTATTTT.

The chain joins TRBV5-6 to TRBJ1-6; 10 bases align to TRBD1. The CDR3 length is 16 residues. The V segment lost 3 bases and the J segment 10 bases; nucleotides outside the gene matches: 10. In germline, CDR1 is SGHDT, CDR2 YYEEEE. The CDR3 region is CASSSFPATGGSPLHF. The CDR3 DNA reads TGTGCCAGCAGCTCCTTCCCGGCGACAGGGGGCTCACCCCTCCACTTT.

The chain uses TRBV7-9 and TRBJ2-7, with a possible D match to TRBD1 (6 bases). The CDR3 runs 14 residues. The V gene lost 2 bases and the J gene lost 5 bases, with 13 bases spanning the gap. Germline values: CDR1 SEHNR, CDR2 FQNEAQ (reference sequence). The DNA for the CDR3 is TGTGCCAGCAGCTTATTGGCAGGGGTTGACGAGCAGTACTTC. Translation: CASSLLAGVDEQYF.

The rearrangement joins TRBV2 to TRBJ2-1, with 10 bases fitting TRBD2. V trimming: 9 bases; J trimming: 8 bases; junction bases outside the gene matches: 16. The CDR3 has 16 amino acids. Germline V gene data show CDR1 as SNHLY and CDR2 as FYNNEI. CDR3 residues: CASPPPKREGWDEQFF. The DNA for the CDR3 is TGTGCCAGTCCCCCCCCTAAGCGGGAGGGTTGGGATGAGCAGTTCTTC.

The chain employs TRBV27 and TRBJ2-2, with D uncertain. The CDR3 totals 13 residues. The germline V gene encodes CDR1 MNHEY and CDR2 SMNVEV (reference sequence). Deletions cut 11 bases from V and 6 bases from J, with 16 bases between. In DNA, the CDR3 is TGTGCCTGGAGAGTGGATCGATCCGGGGAGCTGTTTTTT. This translates into CAWRVDRSGELFF.

V is TRBV6-5 and J is TRBJ2-5; 12 nucleotides match TRBD2. Germline assignment: CDR1 MNHEY and CDR2 SVGAGI. V shed 6 bases, J shed 2 bases, and the junction held 4 bases outside the gene matches. This CDR3 has 15 residues. The CDR3 DNA reads TGTGCCAGCAGGGGGACTAGCGGGCGACAAGAGACCCAGTACTTC. Translation: CASRGTSGRQETQYF.

This clone has a single count. J is TRBJ1-5 and V is TRBV19, with D possibly matching TRBD1 (5 bases). The CDR3 extends over 13 amino acids. V was pared by 5 bases and J by 4 bases, with 9 bases between. Germline V gene data show CDR1 as LNHDA and CDR2 as SQIVND (reference sequence). Written as DNA, the CDR3 is TGTGCCAGTAGTCCGACAGTAAATCAGCCCCAGCATTTT. It yields the protein CASSPTVNQPQHF. The variable domain in full, with the rest retrieved from reference TRBV19 and TRBJ1-5, is DGGITQSPKYLFRKEGQNVTLSCEQNLNHDAMYWYRQDPGQGLRLIYYSQIVNDFQKGDIAEGYSVSREKKESFPLTVTSAQKNPTAFYLCASSPTVNQPQHFGDGTRLSIL.

The chain is built from TRBV7-2 and TRBJ1-4; no firm D call. The V gene's germline CDR1 is SGHTA and CDR2 FQGNSA. Trimming cost V 1 base and J 0 bases, with 12 bases left between them. This CDR3 has 17 residues. CDR3 bases: TGTGCCAGCAGCTTAGGAGAGTGGACTTCAACTAATGAAAAACTGTTTTTT. Its translation is CASSLGEWTSTNEKLFF.

This chain links TRBV30 with TRBJ1-3, with no clear D. Germline CDR1 is GTSNPN and CDR2 is SVGIG (reference sequence). Trimming shortened V by 0 bases and J by 0 bases, and 12 bases separated the two germline ends. The CDR3 contains 16 residues. CDR3 in amino acids: CAWSVPRGLSGNTIYF. The CDR3 nucleotides read TGTGCCTGGAGTGTTCCCCGTGGACTCTCTGGAAACACCATATATTTT.

The chain has TRBV5-6 and TRBJ2-7; 8 bases are a match to TRBD1. Germline lookup yields CDR1 SGHDT and CDR2 YYEEEE. J was trimmed by 6 bases and V by 4 bases; bases with no gene match: 12. This CDR3 is built from 15 residues. The CDR3 is CASSGFDRGLLEQYF. In DNA form, the CDR3 reads TGTGCCAGCAGCGGGTTCGACAGGGGCCTCCTCGAGCAGTACTTC.

V is TRBV2 and J is TRBJ2-2, with 9 bases fitting TRBD2. The ends lost 4 bases at V and 5 bases at J; junction bases unmatched: 2. Germline-derived CDR1 and CDR2 are SNHLY and FYNNEI. The CDR3 extends over 14 amino acids. The CDR3 sequence: CASSGLAGTGELFF. CDR3 in DNA: TGTGCCAGCAGTGGCCTAGCGGGAACCGGGGAGCTGTTTTTT.

The rearrangement uses TRBV2 and TRBJ2-7, with 8 bases matching TRBD2. CDR1 is SNHLY, CDR2 FYNNEI, per germline. V gave up 6 bases and J gave up 6 bases; unmatched junction bases: 13. The CDR3 runs to 15 residues. Here the CDR3 reads CASSPGLGLVVEQYF. Here the CDR3 DNA reads TGTGCCAGCAGCCCAGGTTTGGGACTAGTAGTCGAGCAGTACTTC. Variable domain in full (rest from reference TRBV2 and TRBJ2-7): EPEVTQTPSHQVTQMGQEVILRCVPISNHLYFYWYRQILGQKVEFLVSFYNNEISEKSEIFDDQFSVERPDGSNFTLKIRSTKLEDSAMYFCASSPGLGLVVEQYFGPGTRLTVT.

The chain couples TRBV5-1 to TRBJ2-2, with TRBD2 as a possible D gene (5 bases). The germline V and J ends were trimmed by 7 bases and 4 bases, with 20 bases remaining between them. Per the germline V gene, CDR1 is SGHRS and CDR2 is YFSETQ. CDR3 size: 16 residues. CDR3 sequence (DNA): TGCGCCAGCTTCGCCCTCCTAGCTTCATCCACCGGGGAGCTGTTTTTT. Its translation: CASFALLASSTGELFF.

This sequence joins TRBV19 and TRBJ1-5; TRBD1 matches 9 bases. Germline CDR1 LNHDA, CDR2 SQIVND (reference sequence). The length of the CDR3 is 16 residues. J was trimmed by 0 bases and V by 7 bases; bases with no gene match: 7. This CDR3 is CASKGQGGYSNQPQHF. DNA for the CDR3: TGTGCCAGTAAGGGACAGGGCGGTTATAGCAATCAGCCCCAGCATTTT.